The 19 T cell receptor beta chains presented below share a single source sample, sequenced in a study of T cells in narcolepsy. Data came from immunoSEQ multiplex PCR; TCRdb stores just in-frame clones and leaves some out. The sample contains over 25,000 clones, less than 85% of which appear only once. Sequencing used memory (CD45RA-) CD4+ T cells from blood. All receptors come from a human donor in good health.

The V gene is TRBV19, the J gene TRBJ2-1; 8 bases match TRBD1. This CDR3 region has 13 residues. Germline assignment: CDR1 LNHDA and CDR2 SQIVND (reference sequence). The trim removed 2 bases at V and 7 bases at J, leaving 1 base unmatched. CDR3 nucleotides: TGTGCCAGTAGTATAAACAGGGGGAATGAGCAGTTCTTC. This gives the protein CASSINRGNEQFF.

This chain connects TRBV7-9 to TRBJ1-1, with D perhaps matching TRBD1 (6 bases). This CDR3 spans 14 amino acids. V lost 5 bases, J lost 1 base, and 11 bases lay in between. CDR1 and CDR2 (germline): SEHNR, FQNEAQ (reference sequence). The CDR3 protein is CASSPQTGNTEAFF. In DNA form, the CDR3 reads TGTGCCAGCAGCCCCCAGACAGGGAACACTGAAGCTTTCTTT.

This clone has a handful of counts. The chain is built from TRBV28 and TRBJ1-2, with a tentative D call TRBD1 (5 bases). The CDR3 length is 12 residues. Germline lookup yields CDR1 MDHEN and CDR2 SYDVKM. V was shortened by 2 bases and J by 8 bases, with 9 bases between the two germline ends. CDR3 nucleotide sequence: TGTGCCAGCAGTTTAGGGGGGAACGGCTACACCTTC. It is translated as CASSLGGNGYTF.

The chain joins TRBV28 to TRBJ2-7; weak D call: TRBD1 (6 bases). The germline gives CDR1 MDHEN, CDR2 SYDVKM. The length of the CDR3 is 15 residues. The ends were cut back, 3 bases at V and 7 bases at J, with 19 bases in the middle. The CDR3 sequence: CASSFPDSIVWEQYF. Here the CDR3 DNA reads TGTGCCAGCAGTTTCCCGGACAGTATTGTGTGGGAGCAGTACTTC.

V gene TRBV4-2 combines with J gene TRBJ1-2; D not resolved. The CDR3 sequence is 14 residues long. Germline V lookup: CDR1 LGHNA, CDR2 YNFKEQ. The germline V and J ends were trimmed by 0 bases and 4 bases, with 9 bases remaining between them. In nucleotides, the CDR3 is TGTGCCAGCAGCCAAGATCCTGGATTCTATGGCTACACCTTC. As protein: CASSQDPGFYGYTF.

This chain links TRBV2 with TRBJ2-7, with TRBD2 matching over 9 bases. CDR3 length equals 15 residues. Germline CDR1 is SNHLY and CDR2 is FYNNEI. With V trimmed by 1 base and J by 3 bases, 4 bases remained unmatched. The CDR3 reads CASSEGSGGFYEQYF. The CDR3 DNA follows: TGTGCCAGCAGTGAAGGGAGCGGGGGGTTCTACGAGCAGTACTTC.

The rearrangement joins TRBV28 to TRBJ1-2, with D hard to call. Germline CDR1 is MDHEN and CDR2 is SYDVKM. Trimming shortened V by 3 bases and J by 3 bases, and 14 bases separated the two germline ends. The CDR3 loop spans 15 amino acids. The CDR3 spells CASSFSADRDYGYTF. CDR3 sequence (DNA): TGTGCCAGCAGTTTTTCCGCGGACCGGGACTATGGCTACACCTTC.

This clone appeared a few times. The CDR3 bases are TGTGCCAGCCCGGACTACGAGCAGTACTTC. Protein: CASPDYEQYF. The gene calls are TRBV6-5 and TRBJ2-7; D not resolved. CDR3 length: 10 residues. Germline-derived CDR1 and CDR2 are MNHEY and SVGAGI. V was trimmed by 8 bases and J by 3 bases, leaving 5 bases between them.

This chain uses TRBV5-5 with TRBJ2-3; D remains unclear. The CDR3 is made up of 16 amino acids. Germline CDR1 is SGHKS and CDR2 is YYEKEE (reference sequence). Between the trimmed V and J ends, which lost 7 bases and 0 bases, there was a span of 18 bases. The CDR3 region has the DNA TGTGCCAGCTCTTCAAAAGCTGACACTAGCACAGATACGCAGTATTTT. Protein product: CASSSKADTSTDTQYF.

The V gene is TRBV27, the J gene TRBJ2-7, with 10 bases matching TRBD1. The CDR3 is made up of 14 amino acids. The V and J ends lost 2 bases and 2 bases, in that order; junction bases with no gene match: 0. Germline lookup yields CDR1 MNHEY and CDR2 SMNVEV (reference sequence). DNA for the CDR3: TGTGCCAGCAGTTTAGGACAGGGGGCCTACGAGCAGTACTTC. Translating gives CASSLGQGAYEQYF.

There are a few counts of this clone. This chain connects TRBV5-1 to TRBJ2-3, with 10 bases matching TRBD2. CDR3 length: 17 amino acids. Losses at the gene ends were 4 bases for V and 1 base for J; bases not matched to a gene: 9. Germline V gives CDR1 SGHRS, CDR2 YFSETQ. The CDR3 loop reads CASSRKPLAGGTDTQYF. The DNA for the CDR3 is TGCGCCAGCAGCCGTAAACCCCTAGCGGGGGGCACAGATACGCAGTATTTT.

V gene TRBV2 combines with J gene TRBJ2-5, with 10 bases matching TRBD2. Matching the DNA end better, TRBJ2-7 makes the J call doubtful. In germline, CDR1 is SNHLY, CDR2 FYNNEI. The CDR3 loop spans 14 amino acids. The CDR3 loop is CASSGTSGTYEQYF. In DNA, the CDR3 is TGTGCCAGCAGTGGGACTAGCGGAACCTACGAGCAGTACTTC.

This chain joins TRBV7-2 and TRBJ2-3; D ambiguous. Germline values: CDR1 SGHTA, CDR2 FQGNSA. Trimming cost V 2 bases and J 8 bases, with 14 bases left between them. This CDR3 comprises 14 residues. The CDR3 DNA reads as TGTGCCAGCAGCTTACCCGGGCCAAAGGCTACGCAGTATTTT. It translates to CASSLPGPKATQYF.

This clone showed up just once. The rearrangement uses TRBV4-1 and TRBJ2-4; TRBD1 matches 7 bases. CDR1 MGHRA and CDR2 YSYEKL come from the germline V gene. J lost 14 bases, V lost 2 bases, and 9 bases had no gene match. The CDR3 loop spans 13 amino acids. As DNA, the CDR3 is TGCGCCAGCAGCCAACCCCCGGGACAGCCAAAGTACTTC. Translating it yields CASSQPPGQPKYF.

V and J are TRBV19 and TRBJ1-5; TRBD1 agrees at 7 bases. The CDR3 runs 18 residues. Germline values: CDR1 LNHDA, CDR2 SQIVND (reference sequence). With V trimmed by 1 base and J by 0 bases, 9 bases remained unmatched. The CDR3 loop is CASSIGGGQPYSNQPQHF. DNA for the CDR3: TGTGCCAGTAGTATAGGTGGGGGACAGCCATATAGCAATCAGCCCCAGCATTTT.

This chain uses TRBV5-1 with TRBJ2-3; D gene ambiguous. This CDR3 is built from 18 residues. V lost 1 base and J 5 bases, leaving 23 bases between the germline ends. Germline V gene sequence: CDR1 SGHRS, CDR2 YFSETQ. For the CDR3, the DNA is TGCGCCAGCAGCTTGTTGGGATTCGGCTGGGCGGCTGAAGATACGCAGTATTTT. It translates to CASSLLGFGWAAEDTQYF.

This clone was detected only once. The chain employs TRBV7-8 and TRBJ2-3; 10 bases match TRBD1. V lost 1 base and J lost 3; bases outside the gene matches: 1. Germline V lookup: CDR1 SGHVS, CDR2 FQNEAQ. The CDR3 has 15 residues. The CDR3 loop is CASSLGQGATDTQYF. In nucleotides, the CDR3 is TGTGCCAGCAGCTTAGGACAGGGGGCAACAGATACGCAGTATTTT. Full variable domain (missing parts from reference TRBV7-8 and TRBJ2-3): GAGVSQSPRYKVAKRGQDVALRCDPISGHVSLFWYQQALGQGPEFLTYFQNEAQLDKSGLPSDRFFAERPEGSVSTLKIQRTQQEDSAVYLCASSLGQGATDTQYFGPGTRLTVL.

The chain is built from TRBV11-2 and TRBJ2-7, with D possibly called TRBD1 or TRBD2 (5 bases each). There are 16 residues in the CDR3. V gave up 4 bases and J gave up 4 bases, with 20 bases separating them. Per the germline V gene, CDR1 is SGHAT and CDR2 is FQNNGV. CDR3 bases: TGTGCCAGCAGCTGGGGCTATCGAGGGAGACCTTACGAGCAGTACTTC. It translates to CASSWGYRGRPYEQYF.

This chain connects TRBV5-5 to TRBJ1-2; TRBD1 matches 11 bases. Per germline, CDR1 SGHKS and CDR2 YYEKEE (reference sequence). V dropped 3 bases and J dropped 8; count of bases not matched to a gene: 12. The CDR3 is 16 residues long. CDR3 bases: TGTGCCAGCAGCTCCCAGGGGACAGGGGGAGGTAGAGGCTACACCTTC. As protein: CASSSQGTGGGRGYTF.